What follows are 28 T cell receptor beta chains derived from one specimen sequenced in a study of identical twins. One entry per CDR3 protein, called by TCRdb with MiXCR from the 5' RACE reads. The repertoire consists of 250,000 or so distinct CDR3 sequences, with 9.5% to 15% occurring once and the leading ten covering 3.5% to 5%. The same data also contributed to another study, on yellow fever vaccine responses in identical twins.

Input material: memory (CD45RO+) T cells sorted from blood. The receptor source for this set is a woman aged 18-35 years in good health.

The chain combines TRBV20-1 with TRBJ2-7, with a tentative D call TRBD2 (6 bases). V was pared by 6 bases and J by 3 bases, with 21 bases between. The germline V gene has CDR1 DFQATT and CDR2 SNEGSKA (reference sequence). The CDR3 length is 15 residues. DNA of the CDR3: TGCAGTGCCGAGGCACGCGGGGAACCTAGCTACGAGCAGTACTTC. It codes for CSAEARGEPSYEQYF.

The chain links TRBV20-1 to TRBJ2-5; D is tentatively TRBD1 or TRBD2 (5 bases each). The V end was cut by 2 bases, the J end by 3 bases, with 19 bases between. This CDR3 contains 16 residues. Per the germline V gene, CDR1 is DFQATT and CDR2 is SNEGSKA (reference sequence). The CDR3 DNA is TGCAGTGCTAGAAGTTTAGCTGAGGGGTTTGAAGAGACCCAGTACTTC. Translated, it gives CSARSLAEGFEETQYF.

The chain uses TRBV5-4 and TRBJ2-5; TRBD1 agrees at 10 bases. The CDR3 length is 14 residues. The germline V gene encodes CDR1 SGHNT and CDR2 YYREEE (reference sequence). V shed 4 bases, J shed 6 bases, and the junction held 6 bases outside the gene matches. CDR3 region: CASSRQGAGQTQYF. The CDR3 DNA is TGTGCCAGCAGCCGACAGGGGGCCGGGCAGACCCAGTACTTC. The full variable domain, with the rest looked up from reference TRBV5-4 and TRBJ2-5, is ETGVTQSPTHLIKTRGQQVTLRCSSQSGHNTVSWYQQALGQGPQFIFQYYREEENGRGNFPPRFSGLQFPNYSSELNVNALELDDSALYLCASSRQGAGQTQYFGPGTRLLVL.

This clonotype was picked up many times. The chain couples TRBV27 to TRBJ1-5, with D unresolved. This CDR3 has 14 residues. Trimming removed 3 bases at V and 4 bases at J, with 10 bases between. The germline V gene encodes CDR1 MNHEY and CDR2 SMNVEV (reference sequence). This CDR3 reads CASSLHLGNQPQHF. CDR3 bases: TGTGCCAGCAGTTTGCATTTGGGTAATCAGCCCCAGCATTTT.

On this clonotype: A read error is likely, as this CDR3 ends without the conserved phenylalanine or tryptophan. The DNA is left out, because the CDR3 cannot be placed on it with certainty; the CDR3 is given as TCRdb lists it. The chain joins TRBV7-9 to TRBJ1-1; the table calls TRBD1, which could not be checked here. Germline V lookup: CDR1 SEHNR, CDR2 FQNEAQ (reference sequence). The CDR3 is made up of 13 amino acids, end residues included. The CDR3 sequence is CASSARTGDFPTL.

Concerning this clonotype: The missing conserved phenylalanine or tryptophan at the end of this CDR3 makes a read error likely. V gene TRBV6-4 combines with J gene TRBJ2-3; D remains ambiguous. There are 14 residues in the CDR3. V gave up 6 bases and J gave up 4 bases, with 14 bases separating them. Germline V gene lookup returns CDR1 MRHNA and CDR2 SNTAGT. The CDR3 protein is CASSPRAGADTQYS. The CDR3 DNA follows: TGTGCCAGCAGCCCCCGGGCAGGCGCAGATACGCAGTATTCT.

This clonotype has only a few counts. J is TRBJ2-1 and V is TRBV12-3 or TRBV12-4; D assignment may be TRBD1 or TRBD2 (5 bases each). V lost 5 bases, J lost 6 bases, and 14 bases lay in between. The length of the CDR3 is 14 residues. CDR3 residues: CASSREGYTNEQFF. The DNA of the CDR3 is TGTGCCAGCAGTCGCGAGGGGTATACCAATGAGCAGTTCTTC.

The table lists this clonotype with a few counts. J is TRBJ2-7 and V is TRBV7-2; either TRBD1 or TRBD2 may fit D (5 bases each). Trimming took 3 bases from V and 2 from J, leaving 8 bases between them. Germline assignment: CDR1 SGHTA and CDR2 FQGNSA. CDR3 length: 13 residues. CDR3 DNA sequence: TGTGCCAGCAGCTTTGGGGGTACCTACGAGCAGTACTTC. Encoded protein: CASSFGGTYEQYF.

The chain has TRBV15 and TRBJ2-7, with 7 bases lining up with TRBD2. The trim removed 5 bases at V and 2 bases at J, leaving 12 bases unmatched. This CDR3 has 16 amino acids. Per the germline V gene, CDR1 is LNHNV and CDR2 is YYDKDF (reference sequence). Here the CDR3 reads CATSGFGLVNPYEQYF. The CDR3 bases are TGTGCCACCAGCGGTTTTGGACTAGTCAACCCCTACGAGCAGTACTTC.

In this sample, this clonotype turned up a few times. The rearrangement links TRBV29-1 to TRBJ2-5, with 10 nucleotides matching TRBD2. The J segment lost 1 base and the V segment lost 4 bases, leaving 3 bases of the junction unmatched. Germline loops: CDR1 SQVTM, CDR2 ANQGSEA. CDR3 length: 14 residues. The CDR3, as DNA: TGCAGCGTTGCGCTAGCGGGGGCCCAAGAGACCCAGTACTTC. Translated: CSVALAGAQETQYF.

The genes are TRBV6-5 and TRBJ2-1, with 14 nucleotides matching TRBD2. This CDR3 is 16 amino acids long. Unmatched junction bases numbered 5, after V lost 2 bases and J lost 8 bases. Germline V gives CDR1 MNHEY, CDR2 SVGAGI. The CDR3 DNA reads as TGTGCCAGCAGTTACCCGAGGACTAGCGGGGGGTATGAGCAGTTCTTC. This sequence encodes CASSYPRTSGGYEQFF.

This clonotype has just a few counts. The chain is built from TRBV6-5 and TRBJ1-1; D not certain. This CDR3 contains 14 residues. Trimming took off 2 bases at V and 1 base at J, with 8 bases between the two ends. CDR1 is MNHEY and CDR2 is SVGAGI in the germline V gene. The CDR3 here is CASSYGQTNTEAFF. The DNA for the CDR3 is TGTGCCAGCAGTTACGGTCAGACGAACACTGAAGCTTTCTTT.

This clonotype was observed a handful of times. This chain connects TRBV18 to TRBJ1-5, with TRBD1 matching 9 bases. CDR1 and CDR2 (germline): KGHSH, LQKENI. Trimming cost V 5 bases and J 4 bases; bases outside gene matches: 6. This CDR3 spans 15 amino acids. CDR3 sequence: CASSETTGGNQPQHF. CDR3 DNA sequence: TGTGCCAGCTCAGAGACGACAGGGGGGAATCAGCCCCAGCATTTT.

This clonotype was picked up a small number of times. This rearrangement joins TRBV6-2 or TRBV6-3 to TRBJ2-6; TRBD1 agrees at 7 bases. This CDR3 is 17 amino acids long. With V trimmed by 5 bases and J by 0 bases, 7 bases remained unmatched. The germline gives CDR1 MNHEY, CDR2 SVGEGT. For the CDR3, the DNA is TGTGCCAGCAGTCCCGGGACAGTCATCTCTGGGGCCAACGTCCTGACTTTC. This translates into CASSPGTVISGANVLTF.

This clonotype came up many times. The chain recombines TRBV20-1 with TRBJ2-7, with D maybe TRBD2 (5 bases). Germline CDR1 DFQATT, CDR2 SNEGSKA (reference sequence). CDR3 length: 13 amino acids. The V end was cut by 0 bases, the J end by 6 bases, with 12 bases between. CDR3 residues: CSARDVSEVEQYF. The CDR3 region has the DNA TGCAGTGCTAGAGACGTTAGCGAGGTCGAGCAGTACTTC.

This clonotype showed up just a few times. The rearrangement uses TRBV12-3 or TRBV12-4 and TRBJ1-1; D uncertain. The CDR3 runs 15 residues. Trimming left V 6 bases short and J 5 bases short, with 19 bases between. As DNA, the CDR3 is TGTGCCAGCAGGTCTTTGCTAGGTACTTTGACTGAAGCTTTCTTT. Its protein is CASRSLLGTLTEAFF.

This clonotype showed up just a few times. In DNA, the CDR3 is TGTGCCAGCAGTGTAGGGGACCGAGAGCAGTTCTTC. It encodes CASSVGDREQFF. The genes are TRBV2 and TRBJ2-1; D may match TRBD1 or TRBD2 (5 bases each). Between the trimmed V and J ends, which lost 4 bases and 10 bases, there was a span of 11 bases. This CDR3 region has 12 residues. Germline V lookup: CDR1 SNHLY, CDR2 FYNNEI.

Ten or more counts support this clonotype. The CDR3 sequence: CASSSGEWGTDTQYF. As DNA, the CDR3 is TGTGCCAGCAGCTCGGGAGAGTGGGGGACAGATACGCAGTATTTT. V is TRBV5-5 and J is TRBJ2-3; D possibly corresponds to TRBD2 (6 bases). Trimming took off 3 bases at V and 3 bases at J, with 14 bases between the two ends. Per germline, CDR1 SGHKS and CDR2 YYEKEE (reference sequence). The CDR3 has 15 amino acids. The full variable domain, with the rest looked up from reference TRBV5-5 and TRBJ2-3, is DAGVTQSPTHLIKTRGQQVTLRCSPISGHKSVSWYQQVLGQGPQFIFQYYEKEERGRGNFPDRFSARQFPNYSSELNVNALLLGDSALYLCASSSGEWGTDTQYFGPGTRLTVL.

This chain uses TRBV12-3 or TRBV12-4 with TRBJ1-3, with a possible D match to TRBD1 (5 bases). The CDR3 length is 13 residues. The V end lost 3 bases, the J end lost 2 bases, and 5 bases lay between the germline ends. Here the CDR3 reads CASSLGAGNTIYF. The CDR3 DNA sequence: TGTGCCAGCAGTTTGGGGGCTGGAAACACCATATATTTT.

This clonotype was counted ten times or more. V is TRBV9 and J is TRBJ2-2, with 8 positions matching TRBD1. This CDR3 has 15 residues. The V gene's germline CDR1 is SGDLS and CDR2 YYNGEE. V dropped 5 bases and J dropped 6; count of bases not matched to a gene: 9. This chain's CDR3 is CASSGDRGSAGELFF. The DNA of the CDR3 is TGTGCCAGCAGTGGAGACAGGGGATCAGCCGGGGAGCTGTTTTTT.

This clonotype was detected only a few times. V gene TRBV15 combines with J gene TRBJ2-7; TRBD2 aligns across 7 bases. This CDR3 comprises 16 residues. The V and J ends lost 0 bases and 0 bases, in that order; junction bases with no gene match: 5. Germline V lookup: CDR1 LNHNV, CDR2 YYDKDF (reference sequence). The CDR3 DNA follows: TGTGCCACCAGCAGAGATGGGGGGGGGAGCTCCTACGAGCAGTACTTC. Amino acid sequence: CATSRDGGGSSYEQYF. The full variable domain, completed using reference TRBV15 and TRBJ2-7, is DAMVIQNPRYQVTQFGKPVTLSCSQTLNHNVMYWYQQKSSQAPKLLFHYYDKDFNNEADTPDNFQSRRPNTSFCFLDIRSPGLGDTAMYLCATSRDGGGSSYEQYFGPGTRLTVT.

The chain recombines TRBV20-1 with TRBJ1-4; unclear D gene. CDR3 length: 13 amino acids. V was shortened by 7 bases and J by 7 bases, with 16 bases between the two germline ends. Germline CDR1 is DFQATT and CDR2 is SNEGSKA (reference sequence). This CDR3 reads CSGAGNMFEKLFF. The DNA of the CDR3 is TGCAGTGGGGCGGGAAATATGTTTGAAAAACTGTTTTTT.

This clonotype has at least ten counts. As DNA, the CDR3 is TGTGCCAGCACCGTGAGGGACACCAGATTCACAGATACGCAGTATTTT. Translation gives CASTVRDTRFTDTQYF. The chain is built from TRBV28 and TRBJ2-3; perhaps TRBD1 as D (6 bases). Trimming cost V 7 bases and J 2 bases, with 19 bases left between them. The CDR3 contains 16 residues. CDR1 is MDHEN, CDR2 SYDVKM, per germline.

This clonotype was seen repeatedly, ten times or more. This chain links TRBV5-5 with TRBJ2-7, with 7 nucleotides matching TRBD1. Per the germline V gene, CDR1 is SGHKS and CDR2 is YYEKEE (reference sequence). J lost 3 bases, V lost 4 bases, and 4 bases had no gene match. The CDR3 has 13 residues. In DNA, the CDR3 is TGTGCCAGCAGCCCTACAGGGGACTACGAGCAGTACTTC. This codes for CASSPTGDYEQYF.

In this sample, this clonotype turned up a few times. This chain links TRBV14 with TRBJ1-1, with D perhaps TRBD1 (5 bases). The germline CDR1 and CDR2 sequences are SGHDN and FVKESK. Trimming removed 1 base from V and 4 bases from J, with 10 bases in between. This CDR3 has 14 residues. CDR3 sequence reads: CASSQARGGTEAFF. Here the CDR3 DNA reads TGTGCCAGCAGCCAAGCGCGGGGGGGCACTGAAGCTTTCTTT.

This clonotype is a singleton in its sample. The J gene is TRBJ2-1, the V gene TRBV3-2; the DNA was not compared with TRBD1, the D call given in the table. TRBV3-2 is noted as a pseudogene. The CDR3 has 17 amino acids. The CDR3 DNA reads as TGTGCCAGCAGCCAATCGGTCGGGACCCGTAATTACAATGAGCAGTTCTTC. Translated, it gives CASSQSVGTRNYNEQFF.

At least ten counts were recorded for this clonotype. The chain links TRBV3-1 to TRBJ2-3; D unclear. Trimming removed 2 bases at V and 6 bases at J, with 6 bases between. Germline V gene sequence: CDR1 LGHDT, CDR2 YNNKEL (reference sequence). The CDR3 is 12 amino acids. DNA of the CDR3: TGTGCCAGCAGCCAACTAGGGGATACGCAGTATTTT. Protein product: CASSQLGDTQYF.

At least ten counts were recorded for this clonotype. CDR3 sequence: CAISGREANTGELFF. The CDR3 DNA is TGTGCCATCTCCGGGCGGGAGGCCAACACCGGGGAGCTGTTTTTT. The chain employs TRBV10-3 and TRBJ2-2, with 8 positions matching TRBD2. With V trimmed by 8 bases and J by 2 bases, 7 bases remained unmatched. This CDR3 comprises 15 residues. Germline CDR1 is ENHRY and CDR2 is SYGVKD.